These 26 T cell receptor beta chains came from one sample sequenced in a study of blood T cell repertoires in COVID-19. The table came from immunoSEQ multiplex PCR; TCRdb's copy has only in-frame clones and leaves some out. The profile shows around 45,000 clones, roughly 89% of them singletons. Source material: peripheral blood. These receptors originate from a man at least 80 years old with acute or convalescent COVID-19.

This chain links TRBV18 with TRBJ1-1; D call uncertain. Germline V CDR1 and CDR2: KGHSH, LQKENI. The CDR3 has 13 amino acids. Trimming shortened V by 3 bases and J by 1 base, and 6 bases separated the two germline ends. CDR3 loop: CASSPQSNTEAFF. For the CDR3, the DNA is TGTGCCAGCTCACCTCAGTCGAACACTGAAGCTTTCTTT.

The rearrangement uses TRBV5-5 and TRBJ2-5, with D possibly TRBD1 on 6 matching bases. The CDR3 consists of 14 residues. Germline lookup yields CDR1 SGHKS and CDR2 YYEKEE (reference sequence). The V end lost 3 bases, the J end lost 2 bases, and 11 bases lay between the germline ends. CDR3 DNA: TGTGCCAGCAGCTCACTACAGGGTCAAGAGACCCAGTACTTC. This sequence encodes CASSSLQGQETQYF.

The chain has TRBV15 and TRBJ2-7, with 7 bases identical to TRBD1. Germline V gives CDR1 LNHNV, CDR2 YYDKDF (reference sequence). The V segment lost 0 bases and the J segment 6 bases; nucleotides outside the gene matches: 8. The CDR3 is made up of 15 amino acids. CDR3 sequence: CATSRDLRGQGEQYF. Here the CDR3 DNA reads TGTGCCACCAGCAGAGATCTGAGGGGGCAAGGCGAGCAGTACTTC.

The V call is TRBV9, the J call TRBJ1-2; TRBD1 aligns across 11 bases. The CDR3 loop spans 16 amino acids. Trimming at V came to 4 bases and at J to 5 bases, leaving 10 bases not matched to a gene. Germline CDR1 reads SGDLS; CDR2 reads YYNGEE. In DNA, the CDR3 is TGTGCCAGCAGCCCCCGGTTGGGACAGGGGGGGTATGGCTACACCTTC. Translation gives CASSPRLGQGGYGYTF.

V and J are TRBV30 and TRBJ1-4; D not certain. Germline V gene data show CDR1 as GTSNPN and CDR2 as SVGIG (reference sequence). This CDR3 contains 14 residues. Trimming removed 3 bases from V and 3 bases from J, with 11 bases in between. The CDR3 protein is CAWSLPGANEKLFF. In DNA, the CDR3 is TGTGCCTGGAGCCTCCCAGGCGCTAATGAAAAACTGTTTTTT.

The rearrangement uses TRBV6-5 and TRBJ1-2, with 7 positions matching TRBD1. The CDR3 is made up of 13 amino acids. Germline V CDR1 and CDR2: MNHEY, SVGAGI. Trimming at V came to 8 bases and at J to 2 bases, leaving 5 bases not matched to a gene. CDR3 amino acids: CASRRGENYGYTF. Here the CDR3 DNA reads TGTGCCAGCCGCAGGGGGGAAAACTATGGCTACACCTTC.

In its sample, this clone was seen once. This chain joins TRBV5-6 and TRBJ1-5, with a weak D call TRBD1 (6 bases). CDR3 length: 14 amino acids. CDR1 is SGHDT and CDR2 is YYEEEE in the germline V gene. The V end was cut by 3 bases, the J end by 4 bases, with 11 bases between. The DNA for the CDR3 is TGTGCCAGCAGCTCATTAGGGGGAAATCAGCCCCAGCATTTT. It codes for CASSSLGGNQPQHF.

This chain uses TRBV6-5 with TRBJ1-5, with unresolved D. Trimming pared 7 bases from V and 2 bases from J, leaving 12 bases between. The germline gives CDR1 MNHEY, CDR2 SVGAGI. The CDR3 extends over 14 amino acids. The CDR3 DNA reads TGTGCCAGCACTTCACGGGAGGGCAATCAGCCCCAGCATTTT. It is translated as CASTSREGNQPQHF.

The chain carries TRBV5-1 and TRBJ2-2, with a tentative D call TRBD2 (5 bases). Germline-derived CDR1 and CDR2 are SGHRS and YFSETQ. The CDR3 loop spans 14 amino acids. Between the trimmed V and J ends, which lost 3 bases and 4 bases, there was a span of 10 bases. This chain's CDR3 is CASSSRTSTGELFF. CDR3 nucleotides: TGCGCCAGCAGCTCGAGAACTAGCACCGGGGAGCTGTTTTTT.

CDR3 in amino acids: CASSLYPGQGTTGELFF. The CDR3, as DNA: TGTGCCAGCAGCTTGTACCCCGGACAGGGGACCACCGGGGAGCTGTTTTTT. The genes are TRBV5-4 and TRBJ2-2, with 9 bases aligning to TRBD1. V lost 1 base and J lost 4; bases outside the gene matches: 8. Germline assignment: CDR1 SGHNT and CDR2 YYREEE (reference sequence). This CDR3 is built from 17 residues.

V and J are TRBV6-6 and TRBJ2-3; 7 bases are shared with TRBD2. The germline V gene has CDR1 MNHNY and CDR2 SVGAGI (reference sequence). The CDR3 extends over 15 amino acids. After removal of 10 bases from V and 2 bases from J, the junction contained 12 bases not matched to a gene. The CDR3 nucleotides are TGTGCCACCCGAAGCGGGGTAGCACACACAGATACGCAGTATTTT. Translated: CATRSGVAHTDTQYF.

The chain is built from TRBV10-1 and TRBJ2-7; maybe TRBD1 (5 bases). Trimming took off 3 bases at V and 5 bases at J, with 14 bases between the two ends. In germline, CDR1 is WNHNN, CDR2 SYGVQD (reference sequence). This CDR3 has 14 amino acids. The CDR3, as DNA: TGCGCCAGCAGTGAAACCAGGGTAAAGAACGAGCAGTACTTC. Protein product: CASSETRVKNEQYF.

The chain carries TRBV28 and TRBJ2-5; tentatively, D is TRBD1 (6 bases). The V gene lost 10 bases and the J gene lost 2 bases, with 14 bases spanning the gap. The CDR3 runs 13 residues. Germline CDR1 is MDHEN and CDR2 is SYDVKM. The CDR3 sequence is CATTNRVQETQYF. CDR3 sequence (DNA): TGTGCCACTACTAACAGGGTTCAAGAGACCCAGTACTTC.

The rearrangement links TRBV10-3 to TRBJ2-3; 11 nucleotides line up with TRBD1. The CDR3 runs 17 residues. The ends lost 0 bases at V and 7 bases at J; junction bases unmatched: 9. The germline V gene encodes CDR1 ENHRY and CDR2 SYGVKD. CDR3 sequence (DNA): TGTGCCATCAGTGAGTCGGTCAGGACAGGGGGCCTAAATACGCAGTATTTT. This codes for CAISESVRTGGLNTQYF.

The gene calls are TRBV10-2 and TRBJ2-3, with a possible D match to TRBD2 (5 bases). CDR1 and CDR2 from the germline V gene are WSHSY and SAAADI. V was clipped by 7 bases and J by 6 bases, with 26 bases between them. The CDR3 spans 17 residues. The CDR3 bases are TGCGCCAGCACCCAAGGACTGCTTCTCTCGGGTGGTGATACGCAGTATTTT. Protein: CASTQGLLLSGGDTQYF.

CDR3 DNA: TGTGCCAGCAGTTACGGTGTGAACACTGAAGCTTTCTTT. Its protein is CASSYGVNTEAFF. This chain joins TRBV9 and TRBJ1-1; D uncertain. The CDR3 loop spans 13 amino acids. Germline V gives CDR1 SGDLS, CDR2 YYNGEE. V shed 5 bases and J shed 0 bases, with 8 bases lying between them.

The chain recombines TRBV6-2 or TRBV6-3 with TRBJ1-5; TRBD1 might be the D (6 bases). Germline loops: CDR1 MNHEY, CDR2 SVGEGT. V shed 5 bases and J shed 1 base, with 18 bases lying between them. The length of the CDR3 is 17 residues. The CDR3 DNA sequence: TGTGCCAGCAGTAACAGGGTATGGGATTGGAGCAATCAGCCCCAGCATTTT. Its protein is CASSNRVWDWSNQPQHF.

The chain carries TRBV5-1 and TRBJ1-4; D is uncertain. The CDR3 covers 14 residues. Trimming shortened V by 1 base and J by 1 base, and 5 bases separated the two germline ends. Germline CDR1 is SGHRS and CDR2 is YFSETQ. This chain's CDR3 is CASSLFGTNEKLFF. DNA of the CDR3: TGCGCCAGCAGCTTGTTCGGAACTAATGAAAAACTGTTTTTT.

The chain joins TRBV15 to TRBJ2-3; 7 positions agree with TRBD2. CDR3 size: 18 residues. CDR1 LNHNV and CDR2 YYDKDF come from the germline V gene (reference sequence). V was pared by 0 bases and J by 2 bases, with 11 bases of the junction left unmatched. The CDR3 DNA follows: TGTGCCACCAGCAGAGATAAGTCATGGGGGAGGGTCACAGATACGCAGTATTTT. This codes for CATSRDKSWGRVTDTQYF. The variable domain in full, completed from reference TRBV15 and TRBJ2-3, reads DAMVIQNPRYQVTQFGKPVTLSCSQTLNHNVMYWYQQKSSQAPKLLFHYYDKDFNNEADTPDNFQSRRPNTSFCFLDIRSPGLGDTAMYLCATSRDKSWGRVTDTQYFGPGTRLTVL.

This clone has just one count. The chain employs TRBV7-3 and TRBJ1-1; 7 nucleotides match TRBD1. Per germline, CDR1 SGHTA and CDR2 FQGTGA. The CDR3 sequence is 14 residues long. Trimming at V came to 4 bases and at J to 5 bases, leaving 7 bases not matched to a gene. The CDR3 sequence: CASSSTGARTEAFF. For the CDR3, the DNA is TGTGCCAGCAGCTCCACAGGGGCGCGGACTGAAGCTTTCTTT.

The rearrangement links TRBV6-5 to TRBJ1-2, with a tentative D call TRBD1 (5 bases). Trimming left V 5 bases short and J 4 bases short, with 8 bases between. CDR1 and CDR2 from the germline V gene are MNHEY and SVGAGI. This CDR3 is 12 amino acids long. The CDR3 DNA sequence: TGTGCCAGCAGTCGACAGTCCTATGGCTACACCTTC. This encodes CASSRQSYGYTF.

The genes are TRBV15 and TRBJ1-1, with no clear D. The CDR3 has 14 residues. Germline-derived CDR1 and CDR2 are LNHNV and YYDKDF (reference sequence). V was clipped by 0 bases and J by 5 bases, with 10 bases between them. The CDR3 DNA is TGTGCCACCAGCAGAGAGCCCCCCCGGACTGAAGCTTTCTTT. It is translated as CATSREPPRTEAFF.

The CDR3 spells CASSATGVVLKQPQHF. The CDR3 nucleotides are TGTGCCAGCAGTGCCACAGGGGTGGTGTTGAAGCAGCCCCAGCATTTT. The chain carries TRBV2 and TRBJ1-5; 7 nucleotides agree with TRBD1. Per the germline V gene, CDR1 is SNHLY and CDR2 is FYNNEI. The CDR3 covers 16 residues. Trimming took 4 bases from V and 7 from J; bases not matched to a gene: 13.

This sequence joins TRBV5-1 and TRBJ2-3; TRBD2 matches 9 bases. Losses at the gene ends were 3 bases for V and 1 base for J; bases not matched to a gene: 6. Germline V gene data show CDR1 as SGHRS and CDR2 as YFSETQ. This CDR3 contains 16 residues. CDR3: CASSWRGGLGTDTQYF. As DNA, the CDR3 is TGCGCCAGCAGCTGGCGGGGGGGGCTCGGCACAGATACGCAGTATTTT.

V usage is TRBV14 and J usage is TRBJ2-7, with D possibly matching TRBD2 (5 bases). Germline CDR1 and CDR2: SGHDN and FVKESK. Trimming cost V 5 bases and J 0 bases, with 11 bases left between them. The CDR3 runs 14 residues. CDR3 bases: TGTGCCAGCAGCGTCATTGCGGGCTCCTACGAGCAGTACTTC. This gives the protein CASSVIAGSYEQYF.

Concerning this clone itself: Other nucleotide sequences from this sample produce the same CDR3. The chain combines TRBV19 with TRBJ1-5; D gene unclear. There are 15 residues in the CDR3. V lost 1 base and J lost 0, with 7 bases in between. Germline CDR1 LNHDA, CDR2 SQIVND (reference sequence). CDR3 bases: TGTGCCAGTAGTATAGGTACACATAGCAATCAGCCCCAGCATTTT. Translated, it gives CASSIGTHSNQPQHF.